These 2 T cell receptor beta chains originate from one sample sequenced in a study of T cell repertoires in cytomegalovirus infection. TCRdb reanalysed the reads using MiXCR and keeps one entry per CDR3 protein. Of under 200,000 distinct CDR3 sequences in the sample, roughly 30% were seen once. Input material: PBMCs. The source is a human donor in good health (CMV status not recorded). Some clones in this sample may be carry-over from other donors' samples.

This chain connects TRBV7-6 to TRBJ2-2, with 8 bases fitting TRBD2. V lost 3 bases to trimming and J lost 7 bases; unmatched junction nucleotides: 4. Germline V CDR1 and CDR2: SGHVS, FNYEAQ. The CDR3 has 14 amino acids. The CDR3 protein is CASSFRREGGELFF. CDR3 sequence (DNA): TGTGCCAGCAGCTTCCGACGGGAGGGCGGGGAGCTGTTTTTT.

The V gene is TRBV7-2, the J gene TRBJ1-4, with D hard to call. The CDR3 totals 14 residues. The V end was cut by 7 bases, the J end by 3 bases, with 12 bases between. Germline V CDR1 and CDR2: SGHTA, FQGNSA. The CDR3 DNA is TGTGCCAGCACCCTGGACGCAGCTAATGAAAAACTGTTTTTT. As protein: CASTLDAANEKLFF.